This passage covers 27 T cell receptor beta chains from one sample sequenced in a study of cytomegalovirus exposure and HLA in healthy donors. The primer mix had 60 Vbeta and 13 Jbeta primers. The table came from immunoSEQ multiplex PCR; TCRdb's copy has only in-frame clones and leaves some out. The profile shows about 140,000 clones, about 79% of them singletons. Sample: PBMCs. The receptor set was obtained from a middle-aged man in good health and CMV-seropositive.

The chain employs TRBV5-6 and TRBJ1-1; tentatively, D is TRBD1 (5 bases). The CDR3 is 16 residues long. V was shortened by 5 bases and J by 1 base, with 18 bases between the two germline ends. Germline-derived CDR1 and CDR2 are SGHDT and YYEEEE. CDR3 in DNA: TGTGCCAGCAGTCTTGGGGCAGGGAATAGGAACACTGAAGCTTTCTTT. As protein: CASSLGAGNRNTEAFF.

The rearrangement joins TRBV6-5 to TRBJ2-7; 7 nucleotides agree with TRBD1. V gave up 5 bases and J gave up 2 bases; unmatched junction bases: 3. The CDR3 is 13 amino acids. CDR1 is MNHEY, CDR2 SVGAGI, per germline. This CDR3 reads CASSPGQTYEQYF. The CDR3 DNA follows: TGTGCCAGCAGTCCGGGACAGACCTACGAGCAGTACTTC.

The genes are TRBV10-3 and TRBJ2-1; D is perhaps TRBD2 (6 bases). The V and J ends lost 3 bases and 3 bases respectively, with 12 bases between them. Germline CDR1 reads ENHRY; CDR2 reads SYGVKD. This CDR3 is 15 amino acids long. In nucleotides, the CDR3 is TGTGCCATCAGTGATGGGGGGTCTTTCTACAATGAGCAGTTCTTC. This gives the protein CAISDGGSFYNEQFF.

This chain joins TRBV6-4 and TRBJ1-2, with TRBD1 matching over 8 bases. The germline gives CDR1 MRHNA, CDR2 SNTAGT. Trimming took 3 bases from V and 7 from J; bases not matched to a gene: 7. This CDR3 comprises 14 residues. CDR3 nucleotides: TGTGCCAGCAGTGAGGCCAGGGGGCTTCGTGGCTACACCTTC. Its protein product is CASSEARGLRGYTF.

V is TRBV27 and J is TRBJ2-7; tentatively, D is TRBD2 (5 bases). The V end lost 3 bases, the J end lost 3 bases, and 9 bases lay between the germline ends. The CDR3 length is 13 residues. Germline CDR1 MNHEY, CDR2 SMNVEV (reference sequence). CDR3 bases: TGTGCCAGCAGTTTGAGGGAAGGCTACGAGCAGTACTTC. This translates into CASSLREGYEQYF.

The chain combines TRBV7-9 with TRBJ2-1; possible D gene TRBD2, 6 bases. Per germline, CDR1 SEHNR and CDR2 FQNEAQ (reference sequence). The CDR3 loop spans 15 amino acids. The ends were cut back, 6 bases at V and 0 bases at J, with 12 bases in the middle. CDR3: CASRPQRASYNEQFF. In nucleotides, the CDR3 is TGTGCCAGCAGGCCCCAGCGGGCCTCCTACAATGAGCAGTTCTTC.

V is TRBV27 and J is TRBJ2-1, with TRBD2 matching over 9 bases. CDR1 MNHEY and CDR2 SMNVEV come from the germline V gene (reference sequence). There are 18 residues in the CDR3. V lost 6 bases to trimming and J lost 12 bases; unmatched junction nucleotides: 24. The CDR3 region is CASSSFLSRASGVPWQFF. The CDR3 region has the DNA TGTGCCAGCAGCAGTTTCTTGTCAAGAGCTAGCGGGGTTCCGTGGCAGTTCTTC.

The gene calls are TRBV7-9 and TRBJ2-1; TRBD2 agrees at 7 bases. The V and J ends lost 2 bases and 0 bases, in that order; junction bases with no gene match: 4. Germline-derived CDR1 and CDR2 are SEHNR and FQNEAQ (reference sequence). The CDR3 is 16 amino acids. As DNA, the CDR3 is TGTGCCAGCAGCTTACGACTAGCCTCCTCCTACAATGAGCAGTTCTTC. Translated: CASSLRLASSYNEQFF. Together with reference TRBV7-9 and TRBJ2-1, the CDR3 gives the full variable domain: DTGVSQNPRHKITKRGQNVTFRCDPISEHNRLYWYRQTLGQGPEFLTYFQNEAQLEKSRLLSDRFSAERPKGSFSTLEIQRTEQGDSAMYLCASSLRLASSYNEQFFGPGTRLTVL.

The chain uses TRBV12-5 and TRBJ2-1, with 7 bases matching TRBD2. Germline CDR1 and CDR2: LGHNT and FRNRAP. The CDR3 runs to 15 residues. V was pared by 3 bases and J by 7 bases, with 9 bases of the junction left unmatched. DNA of the CDR3: TGTGCTAGTGGTTTAACGAGGACTAGTTGGAATGAGCAGTTCTTC. Translation: CASGLTRTSWNEQFF.

V and J are TRBV30 and TRBJ1-2; D gene ambiguous. This CDR3 region has 13 residues. Trimming took off 4 bases at V and 8 bases at J, with 17 bases between the two ends. The V gene's germline CDR1 is GTSNPN and CDR2 SVGIG (reference sequence). CDR3 DNA: TGTGCCTGGACCCTTGGGGAGTTACGGGGCTACACCTTC. The encoded protein is CAWTLGELRGYTF. The complete variable domain, with remaining parts taken from reference TRBV30 and TRBJ1-2, reads SQTIHQWPATLVQPVGSPLSLECTVEGTSNPNLYWYRQAAGRGLQLLFYSVGIGQISSEVPQNLSASRPQDRQFILSSKKLLLSDSGFYLCAWTLGELRGYTFGSGTRLTVV.

This sequence joins TRBV6-1 and TRBJ2-5, with unresolved D. The CDR3 contains 14 residues. V was shortened by 0 bases and J by 5 bases, with 10 bases between the two germline ends. Germline-derived CDR1 and CDR2 are MNHNS and SASEGT. CDR3 amino acids: CASSEARALETQYF. CDR3 in DNA: TGTGCCAGCAGTGAAGCCCGAGCGTTGGAGACCCAGTACTTC.

The genes are TRBV6-5 and TRBJ2-5; possible D gene TRBD1, 5 bases. V was trimmed by 11 bases and J by 5 bases, leaving 15 bases between them. Germline loops: CDR1 MNHEY, CDR2 SVGAGI. This CDR3 spans 12 amino acids. CDR3 bases: TGTGCCGCAGGCAGGGTTTGGGAGACCCAGTACTTC. Protein: CAAGRVWETQYF.

The table lists this clone with a few counts. This rearrangement joins TRBV19 to TRBJ2-5; D is possibly TRBD1 (6 bases). Per the germline V gene, CDR1 is LNHDA and CDR2 is SQIVND (reference sequence). This CDR3 region has 16 residues. V lost 4 bases, J lost 7 bases, and 22 bases lay in between. CDR3 in amino acids: CASSTLPDSLARTQYF. CDR3 in DNA: TGTGCCAGTAGTACATTACCGGACAGCCTCGCCCGGACCCAGTACTTC.

This chain joins TRBV2 and TRBJ1-2; no definite D call. CDR1 is SNHLY, CDR2 FYNNEI, per germline. V lost 7 bases and J lost 6, with 21 bases in between. The CDR3 has 15 residues. The CDR3 region has the DNA TGTGCCAGCACCGACGGATTCGGGAGGCTTCATGGCTACACCTTC. It yields the protein CASTDGFGRLHGYTF.

This clone was detected a few times. The chain carries TRBV9 and TRBJ2-1; 8 positions agree with TRBD1. The CDR3 runs 16 residues. Germline V gene data show CDR1 as SGDLS and CDR2 as YYNGEE. With V trimmed by 3 bases and J by 8 bases, 13 bases remained unmatched. CDR3 region: CASSGRQGRSLDEQFF. CDR3 coding DNA: TGTGCCAGCAGCGGGCGACAGGGGCGTTCCTTGGATGAGCAGTTCTTC.

The chain carries TRBV4-1 and TRBJ2-1; TRBD2 matches at 8 bases. The germline gives CDR1 MGHRA, CDR2 YSYEKL. The CDR3 is 16 residues long. The V and J ends lost 0 bases and 7 bases, in that order; junction bases with no gene match: 8. CDR3 sequence (DNA): TGCGCCAGCAGCCAAGATAGAGTAGCGGGAAGGAATGAGCAGTTCTTC. Its protein is CASSQDRVAGRNEQFF.

The J gene is TRBJ1-5, the V gene TRBV5-1; D is ambiguous. CDR1 SGHRS and CDR2 YFSETQ come from the germline V gene. The CDR3 is 13 residues long. Trimming removed 2 bases from V and 3 bases from J, with 6 bases in between. The CDR3 loop reads CASSFSNNQPQHF. Here the CDR3 DNA reads TGCGCCAGCAGCTTTTCCAACAATCAGCCCCAGCATTTT.

In the case of this clone: Relative to the germline gene, one junction end is altered; a read error may explain this. The V gene is TRBV10-3, the J gene TRBJ2-5; 7 bases are shared with TRBD2. The germline CDR1 and CDR2 sequences are ENHRY and SYGVKD. The CDR3 is 17 amino acids. The CDR3 nucleotides are TGTGCCATCAGTGAATTCCGCCAGCGGGGATCCCAAGGGACCCAGTACTTC. It specifies CAISEFRQRGSQGTQYF.

The chain combines TRBV11-2 with TRBJ2-7; TRBD2 agrees at 9 bases. Per germline, CDR1 SGHAT and CDR2 FQNNGV. This CDR3 comprises 15 residues. V dropped 5 bases and J dropped 3; count of bases not matched to a gene: 8. This CDR3 reads CASSQNSGSFYEQYF. DNA for the CDR3: TGTGCCAGCAGCCAAAATAGCGGGAGTTTCTACGAGCAGTACTTC.

This clone was seen only a few times. The CDR3 DNA follows: TGTGCCAGCTCCCCCCCCGGGACAGGATCCTACGAGCAGTACTTC. This encodes CASSPPGTGSYEQYF. V gene TRBV18 combines with J gene TRBJ2-7; the match to TRBD1 covers 8 bases. CDR3 length equals 15 residues. CDR1 KGHSH and CDR2 LQKENI come from the germline V gene. Unmatched junction bases numbered 8, after V lost 6 bases and J lost 1 base.

The chain uses TRBV5-1 and TRBJ2-7, with a tentative D call TRBD2 (5 bases). Germline-derived CDR1 and CDR2 are SGHRS and YFSETQ. Trimming removed 1 base from V and 6 bases from J, with 17 bases in between. The CDR3 length is 15 residues. CDR3 sequence reads: CASSLLAIRGGEQYF. In DNA, the CDR3 is TGCGCCAGCAGCTTGCTGGCTATCAGAGGAGGCGAGCAGTACTTC.

The rearrangement joins TRBV19 to TRBJ1-3, with 9 bases matching TRBD1. This CDR3 has 15 amino acids. Germline trimming cut 6 bases from V and 4 bases from J; bases unmatched to any gene: 7. Germline V gene lookup returns CDR1 LNHDA and CDR2 SQIVND (reference sequence). The CDR3 spells CASSRTQGAGNTIYF. DNA of the CDR3: TGTGCCAGTAGCCGAACACAGGGGGCCGGAAACACCATATATTTT.

This CDR3 is CASSPKDRRLQETQYF. DNA for the CDR3: TGTGCCAGCTCACCAAAGGACAGGCGACTCCAAGAGACCCAGTACTTC. The rearrangement links TRBV18 to TRBJ2-5, with 7 bases fitting TRBD1. The CDR3 runs to 16 residues. J was trimmed by 1 base and V by 2 bases; bases with no gene match: 7. Germline CDR1 KGHSH, CDR2 LQKENI. Looking up the rest from reference TRBV18 and TRBJ2-5 gives the full variable domain: NAGVMQNPRHLVRRRGQEARLRCSPMKGHSHVYWYRQLPEEGLKFMVYLQKENIIDESGMPKERFSAEFPKEGPSILRIQQVVRGDSAAYFCASSPKDRRLQETQYFGPGTRLLVL.

The V and J genes are TRBV2 and TRBJ1-2; a weak D match, TRBD1 (5 bases). This CDR3 is built from 14 residues. The germline V and J ends were trimmed by 7 bases and 7 bases, with 19 bases remaining between them. Germline CDR1 reads SNHLY; CDR2 reads FYNNEI. The CDR3 region is CASTTEWGVVGYTF. CDR3 in DNA: TGTGCCAGCACTACTGAATGGGGCGTAGTTGGCTACACCTTC.

This clone has a single count. V gene TRBV27 combines with J gene TRBJ2-7; D possibly corresponds to TRBD1 (5 bases). CDR1 is MNHEY, CDR2 SMNVEV, per germline (reference sequence). V was clipped by 3 bases and J by 7 bases, with 16 bases between them. CDR3 length: 14 amino acids. The CDR3 loop is CASSFGQGAAEQYF. As DNA, the CDR3 is TGTGCCAGCAGTTTTGGTCAGGGTGCGGCGGAGCAGTACTTC.

This rearrangement joins TRBV19 to TRBJ1-1, with 8 bases lining up with TRBD1. V trimming: 4 bases; J trimming: 4 bases; junction bases outside the gene matches: 2. CDR3 length: 13 residues. The germline V gene encodes CDR1 LNHDA and CDR2 SQIVND (reference sequence). The CDR3 DNA reads as TGTGCCAGTAGTACGACAGGGGCCACTGAAGCTTTCTTT. Protein: CASSTTGATEAFF.

The rearrangement uses TRBV29-1 and TRBJ2-1; 14 nucleotides match TRBD2. The V segment lost 3 bases and the J segment 7 bases; nucleotides outside the gene matches: 5. Germline V CDR1 and CDR2: SQVTM, ANQGSEA. This CDR3 is built from 15 residues. CDR3 bases: TGCAGCGTTGAGGGGGGGACTAGCGGGAGTAATGAGCAGTTCTTC. Translation gives CSVEGGTSGSNEQFF.